Each of the 14 T cell receptor beta chains below was sequenced from the same sample in a study of blood T cell repertoires in COVID-19. TCRdb's table, derived via immunoSEQ multiplex PCR, lists solely in-frame clones and lacks some. The sample lists approximately 80,000 clones, over 75% occurring once. The sample consisted of peripheral blood. The origin of the receptors is a man aged 50 to 60 with COVID-19, enrolled during active disease.

The sample holds a few counts of this clone. The V gene is TRBV30, the J gene TRBJ1-4; no reliable D call. The CDR3 extends over 14 amino acids. The V gene lost 0 bases and the J gene lost 5 bases, with 10 bases spanning the gap. CDR1 is GTSNPN and CDR2 is SVGIG in the germline V gene (reference sequence). This chain's CDR3 is CAWSVGLGNEKLFF. DNA for the CDR3: TGTGCCTGGAGTGTAGGACTGGGGAATGAAAAACTGTTTTTT. The full variable domain, its missing parts supplied by reference TRBV30 and TRBJ1-4, is SQTIHQWPATLVQPVGSPLSLECTVEGTSNPNLYWYRQAAGRGLQLLFYSVGIGQISSEVPQNLSASRPQDRQFILSSKKLLLSDSGFYLCAWSVGLGNEKLFFGSGTQLSVL.

V is TRBV9 and J is TRBJ2-1; D might be TRBD2 (5 bases). The CDR3 runs to 16 residues. Trimming pared 0 bases from V and 2 bases from J, leaving 12 bases between. Germline V CDR1 and CDR2: SGDLS, YYNGEE. This chain's CDR3 is CASSVGVGSTYNEQFF. CDR3 nucleotides: TGTGCCAGCAGCGTAGGGGTAGGGAGCACCTACAATGAGCAGTTCTTC.

The rearrangement uses TRBV9 and TRBJ2-3; a possible D gene is TRBD2 (5 bases). CDR3 size: 16 residues. Germline loops: CDR1 SGDLS, CDR2 YYNGEE. V lost 0 bases and J lost 2, with 13 bases in between. CDR3: CASSVDVAPFTDTQYF. The CDR3 DNA is TGTGCCAGCAGCGTAGATGTAGCGCCGTTCACAGATACGCAGTATTTT.

The chain recombines TRBV6-5 with TRBJ2-5; TRBD1 might be the D (5 bases). Trimming stripped 3 bases from V and 2 bases from J, with 16 bases between. CDR1 MNHEY and CDR2 SVGAGI come from the germline V gene. This CDR3 region has 16 residues. CDR3 in amino acids: CASSYRQSSVQETQYF. For the CDR3, the DNA is TGTGCCAGCAGTTATAGACAGAGCTCTGTTCAAGAGACCCAGTACTTC.

The chain recombines TRBV5-4 with TRBJ2-7, with TRBD2 matching 11 bases. Germline V gene sequence: CDR1 SGHNT, CDR2 YYREEE (reference sequence). V lost 0 bases and J lost 3; bases outside the gene matches: 2. There are 15 residues in the CDR3. The CDR3 sequence: CASSLGLAGGYEQYF. The CDR3 DNA follows: TGTGCCAGCAGCTTGGGGCTAGCGGGAGGCTACGAGCAGTACTTC. The whole variable domain, filled in from reference TRBV5-4 and TRBJ2-7, reads ETGVTQSPTHLIKTRGQQVTLRCSSQSGHNTVSWYQQALGQGPQFIFQYYREEENGRGNFPPRFSGLQFPNYSSELNVNALELDDSALYLCASSLGLAGGYEQYFGPGTRLTVT.

This clone is a singleton in its sample. The chain recombines TRBV10-3 with TRBJ1-2; 8 bases agree with TRBD1. Per the germline V gene, CDR1 is ENHRY and CDR2 is SYGVKD. Trimming at V came to 6 bases and at J to 1 base, leaving 7 bases not matched to a gene. The CDR3 sequence is 15 residues long. The CDR3 reads CAISDAGGINYGYTF. In nucleotides, the CDR3 is TGTGCCATCAGCGATGCAGGGGGCATTAACTATGGCTACACCTTC.

J is TRBJ1-5 and V is TRBV3-1 (or the pseudogene TRBV3-2); possible D gene TRBD1, 5 bases. This CDR3 is built from 12 residues. V was clipped by 10 bases and J by 7 bases, with 14 bases between them. Germline V gene sequence: CDR1 LGHDT, CDR2 YNNKEL (reference sequence). The CDR3 DNA reads as TGTGCCATCTGGGGGGGGGTCCAGCCCCAGCATTTT. Encoded protein: CAIWGGVQPQHF.

The V and J genes are TRBV14 and TRBJ2-1; 10 bases agree with TRBD1. The CDR3 consists of 18 residues. CDR1 is SGHDN and CDR2 is FVKESK in the germline V gene. After removal of 4 bases from V and 8 bases from J, the junction contained 17 bases not matched to a gene. The CDR3 sequence: CASSPSSSPGQGSDEQFF. In nucleotides, the CDR3 is TGTGCCAGCAGCCCTTCTTCGAGTCCGGGACAGGGGAGTGATGAGCAGTTCTTC.

J is TRBJ1-1 and V is TRBV6-5; TRBD1 matches 7 bases. The J segment lost 3 bases and the V segment lost 8 bases, leaving 3 bases of the junction unmatched. Per the germline V gene, CDR1 is MNHEY and CDR2 is SVGAGI. The CDR3 length is 12 residues. The CDR3 is CASSRGDTEAFF. The DNA of the CDR3 is TGTGCCAGCTCCAGGGGGGACACTGAAGCTTTCTTT.

This chain links TRBV3-1 (or the pseudogene TRBV3-2) with TRBJ1-2, with D unclear. The CDR3 covers 12 residues. Deletions cut 1 base from V and 7 bases from J, with 7 bases between. Germline V CDR1 and CDR2: LGHDT, YNNKEL (reference sequence). The chain's CDR3 is CASSQGTVGYTF. The CDR3 DNA reads TGTGCCAGCAGCCAAGGAACGGTTGGCTACACCTTC.

Written as DNA, the CDR3 is TGTGCCACCAGTCTAGCGGGAGGGCTTGGTGAGCAGTTCTTC. This codes for CATSLAGGLGEQFF. The chain joins TRBV24-1 to TRBJ2-1; 12 bases line up with TRBD2. This CDR3 has 14 amino acids. The germline gives CDR1 KGHDR, CDR2 SFDVKD. Trimming took 6 bases from V and 9 from J; bases not matched to a gene: 5.

This clone was seen just once. This CDR3 reads CASSYRGTAYNEQFF. The CDR3 DNA is TGTGCCAGCAGTTATAGGGGGACAGCATACAATGAGCAGTTCTTC. The chain couples TRBV6-5 to TRBJ2-1; 7 nucleotides match TRBD1. Losses at the gene ends were 3 bases for V and 4 bases for J; bases not matched to a gene: 6. This CDR3 contains 15 residues. Per the germline V gene, CDR1 is MNHEY and CDR2 is SVGAGI.

This rearrangement joins TRBV29-1 to TRBJ2-2; 7 positions agree with TRBD2. V was pared by 1 base and J by 1 base, with 3 bases of the junction left unmatched. In germline, CDR1 is SQVTM, CDR2 ANQGSEA. The CDR3 contains 15 residues. The CDR3 nucleotides read TGCAGCGTTGAAGGCCAGCGGGGGAACACCGGGGAGCTGTTTTTT. Translated: CSVEGQRGNTGELFF.

The chain combines TRBV2 with TRBJ1-1; D remains unclear. The CDR3 sequence is 13 residues long. Germline V lookup: CDR1 SNHLY, CDR2 FYNNEI. Trimming stripped 4 bases from V and 4 bases from J, with 10 bases between. CDR3 in DNA: TGTGCCAGCAGTGGCAGAGGCGGCACTGAAGCTTTCTTT. Its translation is CASSGRGGTEAFF.